This T cell receptor (beta chain) stems from a study of somatic mutations in cytotoxic T cells in rheumatoid arthritis. Study background: A subset of V beta antibody-stained T-cell populations was isolated by flow sorting, reaching nearly 100% purity, and this subset included V beta1+ cells that went on to TCRB sequencing.

V lost 3 bases and J 4 bases, leaving 6 bases between the germline ends. Per the germline V gene, CDR1 is SNHLY and CDR2 is FYNNEI. The CDR3 has 12 residues. Method: immunoSEQ multiplex PCR; TCRdb's copy keeps in-frame clones and lacks some. The repertoire consists of 23,000 or so clones, with roughly 74% occurring once and the leading ten covering just over 9.5%. Worth noting for this clone: What it binds is unknown.

Study-level findings and limits: A finding that went unadjusted for multiple comparisons was the slight underrepresentation of TRBV07 in rheumatoid arthritis patients. Clonality of CD8+ T cells, which was compared between rheumatoid arthritis patients and age-matched healthy controls, did not differ significantly.

The chain joins TRBV2 to TRBJ1-2; D ambiguous. This sequence was found in a woman aged 18-29 years in good health. The source material was CD8+ T cells sorted from blood. The CDR3 protein is CASSERGYGYTF. CDR3 DNA: TGTGCCAGCAGTGAGAGAGGCTATGGCTACACCTTC.